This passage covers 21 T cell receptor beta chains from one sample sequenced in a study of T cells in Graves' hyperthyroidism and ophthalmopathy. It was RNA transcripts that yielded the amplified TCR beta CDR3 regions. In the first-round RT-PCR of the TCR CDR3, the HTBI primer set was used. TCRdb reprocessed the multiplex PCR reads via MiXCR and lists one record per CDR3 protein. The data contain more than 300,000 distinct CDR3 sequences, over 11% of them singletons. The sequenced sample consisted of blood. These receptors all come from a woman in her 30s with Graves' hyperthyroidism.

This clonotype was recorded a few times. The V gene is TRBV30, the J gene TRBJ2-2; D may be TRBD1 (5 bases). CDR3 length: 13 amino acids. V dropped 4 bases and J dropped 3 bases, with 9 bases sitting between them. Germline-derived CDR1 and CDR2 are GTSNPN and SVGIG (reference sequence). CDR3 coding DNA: TGTGCCTGGACTACAGGAGACACCGGGGAGCTGTTTTTT. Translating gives CAWTTGDTGELFF. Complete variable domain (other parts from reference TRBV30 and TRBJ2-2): SQTIHQWPATLVQPVGSPLSLECTVEGTSNPNLYWYRQAAGRGLQLLFYSVGIGQISSEVPQNLSASRPQDRQFILSSKKLLLSDSGFYLCAWTTGDTGELFFGEGSRLTVL.

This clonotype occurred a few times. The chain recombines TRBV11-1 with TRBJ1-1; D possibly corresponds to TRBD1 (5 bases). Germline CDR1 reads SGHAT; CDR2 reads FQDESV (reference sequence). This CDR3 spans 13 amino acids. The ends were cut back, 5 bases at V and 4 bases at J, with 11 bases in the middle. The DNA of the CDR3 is TGTGCCAGCAGCCATCCTGGGGGCACTGAAGCTTTCTTT. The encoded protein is CASSHPGGTEAFF.

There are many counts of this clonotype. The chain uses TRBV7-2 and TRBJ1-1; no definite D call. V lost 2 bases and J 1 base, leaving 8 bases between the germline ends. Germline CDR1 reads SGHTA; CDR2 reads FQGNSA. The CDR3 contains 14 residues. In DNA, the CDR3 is TGTGCCAGCAGCTTACGTAGCCGGAACACTGAAGCTTTCTTT. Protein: CASSLRSRNTEAFF. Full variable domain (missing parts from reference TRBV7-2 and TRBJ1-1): GAGVSQSPSNKVTEKGKDVELRCDPISGHTALYWYRQSLGQGLEFLIYFQGNSAPDKSGLPSDRFSAERTGGSVSTLTIQRTQQEDSAVYLCASSLRSRNTEAFFGQGTRLTVV.

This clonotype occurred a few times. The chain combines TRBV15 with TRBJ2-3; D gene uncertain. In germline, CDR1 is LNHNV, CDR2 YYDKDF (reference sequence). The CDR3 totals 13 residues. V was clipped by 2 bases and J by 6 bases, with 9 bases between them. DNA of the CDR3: TGTGCCACCAGCAGACCGGCCGGCGATACGCAGTATTTT. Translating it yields CATSRPAGDTQYF.

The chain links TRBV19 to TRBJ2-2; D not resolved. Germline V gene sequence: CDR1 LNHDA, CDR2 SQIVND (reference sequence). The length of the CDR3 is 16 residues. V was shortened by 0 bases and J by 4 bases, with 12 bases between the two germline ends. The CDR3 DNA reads TGTGCCAGTAGTATAGATCTCGGTGATCTCACCGGGGAGCTGTTTTTT. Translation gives CASSIDLGDLTGELFF.

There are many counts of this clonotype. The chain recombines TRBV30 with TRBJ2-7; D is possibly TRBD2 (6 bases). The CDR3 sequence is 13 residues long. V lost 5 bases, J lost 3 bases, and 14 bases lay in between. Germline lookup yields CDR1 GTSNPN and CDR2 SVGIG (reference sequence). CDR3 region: CAWDRTSHYEQYF. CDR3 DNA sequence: TGTGCCTGGGACCGAACTAGCCACTACGAGCAGTACTTC.

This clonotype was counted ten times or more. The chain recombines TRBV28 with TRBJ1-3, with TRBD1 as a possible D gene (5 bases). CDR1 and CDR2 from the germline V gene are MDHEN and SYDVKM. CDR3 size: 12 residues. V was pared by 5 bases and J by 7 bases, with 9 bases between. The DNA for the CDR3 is TGTGCCAGCAGTGGCGAGGGGAACACCATATATTTT. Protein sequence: CASSGEGNTIYF.

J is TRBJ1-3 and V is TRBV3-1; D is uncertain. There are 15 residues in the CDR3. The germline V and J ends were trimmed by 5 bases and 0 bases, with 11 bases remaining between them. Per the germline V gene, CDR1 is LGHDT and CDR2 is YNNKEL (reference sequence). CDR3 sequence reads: CASSETISSGNTIYF. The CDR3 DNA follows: TGTGCCAGCAGCGAAACGATATCCTCTGGAAACACCATATATTTT.

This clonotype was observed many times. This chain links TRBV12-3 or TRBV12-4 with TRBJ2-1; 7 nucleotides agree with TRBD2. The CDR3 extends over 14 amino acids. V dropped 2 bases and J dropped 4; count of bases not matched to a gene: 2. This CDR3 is CASSLRGGYNEQFF. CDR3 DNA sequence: TGTGCCAGCAGTTTAAGGGGAGGGTACAATGAGCAGTTCTTC.

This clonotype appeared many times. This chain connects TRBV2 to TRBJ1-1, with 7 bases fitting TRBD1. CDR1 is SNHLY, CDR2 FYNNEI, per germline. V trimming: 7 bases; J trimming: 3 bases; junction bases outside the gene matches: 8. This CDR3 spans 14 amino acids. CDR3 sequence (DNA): TGTGCCAGCACCAACAGGGGTATGGACACTGAAGCTTTCTTT. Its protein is CASTNRGMDTEAFF.

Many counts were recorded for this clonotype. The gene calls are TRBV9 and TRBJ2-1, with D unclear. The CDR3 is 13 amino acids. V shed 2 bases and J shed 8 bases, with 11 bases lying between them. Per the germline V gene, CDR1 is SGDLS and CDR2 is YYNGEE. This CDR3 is CASSVLPVHEQFF. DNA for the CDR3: TGTGCCAGCAGCGTCCTGCCCGTGCATGAGCAGTTCTTC.

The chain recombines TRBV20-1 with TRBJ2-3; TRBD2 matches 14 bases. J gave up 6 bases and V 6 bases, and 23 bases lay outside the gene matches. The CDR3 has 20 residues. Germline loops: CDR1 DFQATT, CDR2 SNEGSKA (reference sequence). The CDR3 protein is CSAGEILGGTSGRSADTQYF. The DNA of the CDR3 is TGCAGTGCGGGAGAGATATTAGGCGGGACTAGCGGGAGATCGGCTGATACGCAGTATTTT.

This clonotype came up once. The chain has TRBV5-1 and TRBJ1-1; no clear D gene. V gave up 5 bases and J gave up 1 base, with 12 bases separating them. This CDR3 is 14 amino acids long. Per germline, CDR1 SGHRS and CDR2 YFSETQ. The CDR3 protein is CASSFNPGNTEAFF. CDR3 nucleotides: TGCGCCAGCAGTTTCAACCCCGGGAACACTGAAGCTTTCTTT.

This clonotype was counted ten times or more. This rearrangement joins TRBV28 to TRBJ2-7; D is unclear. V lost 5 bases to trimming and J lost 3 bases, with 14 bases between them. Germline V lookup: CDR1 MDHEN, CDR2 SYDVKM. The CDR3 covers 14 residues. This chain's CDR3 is CASSVGPLLYEQYF. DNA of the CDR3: TGTGCCAGCAGTGTCGGACCTCTACTCTACGAGCAGTACTTC.

The CDR3 here is CASSEGHQKLFF. The CDR3 coding sequence is TGTGCCAGCAGTGAGGGGCATCAAAAACTGTTTTTT. The V and J genes are TRBV2 and TRBJ1-4; maybe TRBD1 (5 bases). CDR1 SNHLY and CDR2 FYNNEI come from the germline V gene. The CDR3 runs 12 residues. Between the trimmed V and J ends, which lost 3 bases and 9 bases, there was a span of 8 bases.

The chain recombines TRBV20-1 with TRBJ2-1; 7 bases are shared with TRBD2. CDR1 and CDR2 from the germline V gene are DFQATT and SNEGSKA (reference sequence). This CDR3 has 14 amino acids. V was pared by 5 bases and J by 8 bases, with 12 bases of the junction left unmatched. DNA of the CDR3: TGCAGTGCTCTCCGGGGTGGCGGGAGCTATGAGCAGTTCTTC. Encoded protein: CSALRGGGSYEQFF.

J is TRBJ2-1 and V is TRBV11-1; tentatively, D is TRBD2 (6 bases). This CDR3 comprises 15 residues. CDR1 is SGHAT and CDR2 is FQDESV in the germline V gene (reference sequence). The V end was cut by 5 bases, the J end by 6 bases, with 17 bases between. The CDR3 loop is CASSAFNLGGNEQFF. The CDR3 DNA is TGTGCCAGCAGCGCCTTTAACCTCGGGGGCAATGAGCAGTTCTTC.

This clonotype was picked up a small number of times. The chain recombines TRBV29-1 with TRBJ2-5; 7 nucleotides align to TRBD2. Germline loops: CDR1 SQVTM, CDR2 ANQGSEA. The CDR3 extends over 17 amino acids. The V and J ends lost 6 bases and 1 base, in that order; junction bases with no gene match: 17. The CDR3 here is CSVDNDLADFLQETQYF. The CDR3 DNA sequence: TGCAGCGTCGATAATGACCTAGCGGATTTTCTCCAAGAGACCCAGTACTTC.

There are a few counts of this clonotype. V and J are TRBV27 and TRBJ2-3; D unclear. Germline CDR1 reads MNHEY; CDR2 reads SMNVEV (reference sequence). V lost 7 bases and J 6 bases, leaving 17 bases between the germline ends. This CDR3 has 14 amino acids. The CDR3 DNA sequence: TGTGCCAGCAAAGGTGGGCTACCTGGGGATACGCAGTATTTT. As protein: CASKGGLPGDTQYF.

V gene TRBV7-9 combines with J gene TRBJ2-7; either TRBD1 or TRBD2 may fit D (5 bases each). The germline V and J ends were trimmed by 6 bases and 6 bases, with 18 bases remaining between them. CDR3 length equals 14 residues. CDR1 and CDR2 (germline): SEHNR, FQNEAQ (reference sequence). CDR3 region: CASSSGQGEGEQYF. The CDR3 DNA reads TGTGCCAGCAGTTCCGGCCAGGGCGAGGGCGAGCAGTACTTC.

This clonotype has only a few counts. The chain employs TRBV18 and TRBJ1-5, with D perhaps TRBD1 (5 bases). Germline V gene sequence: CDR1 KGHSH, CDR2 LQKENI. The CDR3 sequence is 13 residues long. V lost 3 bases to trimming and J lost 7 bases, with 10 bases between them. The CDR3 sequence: CASSPDGAQPQHF. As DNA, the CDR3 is TGTGCCAGCTCACCCGACGGGGCGCAGCCCCAGCATTTT. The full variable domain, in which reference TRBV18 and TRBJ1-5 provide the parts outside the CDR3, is NAGVMQNPRHLVRRRGQEARLRCSPMKGHSHVYWYRQLPEEGLKFMVYLQKENIIDESGMPKERFSAEFPKEGPSILRIQQVVRGDSAAYFCASSPDGAQPQHFGDGTRLSIL.